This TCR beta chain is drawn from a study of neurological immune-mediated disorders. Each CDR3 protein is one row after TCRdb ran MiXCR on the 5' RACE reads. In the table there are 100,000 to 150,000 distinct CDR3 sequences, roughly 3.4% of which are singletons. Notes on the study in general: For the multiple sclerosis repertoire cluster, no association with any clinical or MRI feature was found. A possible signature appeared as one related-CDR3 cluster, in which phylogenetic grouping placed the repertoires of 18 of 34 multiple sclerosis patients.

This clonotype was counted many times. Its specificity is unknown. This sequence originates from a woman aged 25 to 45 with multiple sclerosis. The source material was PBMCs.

The CDR3 DNA follows: TGTGCCAGCGAGACACCCAATCCGGGGGAGCTGTTTTTT. Amino acids: CASETPNPGELFF. The rearrangement uses TRBV12-3 or TRBV12-4 and TRBJ2-2; D gene uncertain. CDR3 size: 13 residues. V lost 8 bases, J lost 8 bases, and 15 bases lay in between.